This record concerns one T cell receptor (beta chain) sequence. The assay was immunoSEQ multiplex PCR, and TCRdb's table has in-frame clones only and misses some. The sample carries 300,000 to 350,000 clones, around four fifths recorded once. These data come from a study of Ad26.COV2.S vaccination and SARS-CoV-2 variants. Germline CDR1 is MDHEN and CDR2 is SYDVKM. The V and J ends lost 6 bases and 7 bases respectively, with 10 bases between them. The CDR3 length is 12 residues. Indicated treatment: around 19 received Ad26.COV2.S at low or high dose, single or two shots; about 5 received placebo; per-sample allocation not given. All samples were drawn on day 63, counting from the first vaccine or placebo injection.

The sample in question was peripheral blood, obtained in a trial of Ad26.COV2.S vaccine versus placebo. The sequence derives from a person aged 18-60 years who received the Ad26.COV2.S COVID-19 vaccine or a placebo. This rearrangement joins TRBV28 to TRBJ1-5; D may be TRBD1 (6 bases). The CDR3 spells CASRGQNQPQHF. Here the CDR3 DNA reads TGTGCCAGCAGAGGACAGAACCAGCCCCAGCATTTT.